The rows below give T cell receptor beta chains drawn from one sample of a study of beta chain features in type 1 diabetes. Only in-frame clones appear in the TCRdb table, and some are missing; sequencing was by immunoSEQ multiplex PCR. The sample gives almost 350,000 clones, 9.3% of which show up once; over 0.95% is in the top ten. The sequencing sample was made of central memory CD4+ T cells from blood. These receptors all come from a man aged 30 to 39 with type 1 diabetes. Each CDR3 is given with its conserved first and last residue. D genes are given only for firm matches. Rows may omit the clone size; those that give it use once, few, many or a size class.

abundance	d_gene	j_gene	v_gene	CDR3nt	CDR3aa
.	TRBD1	TRBJ2-5	TRBV28	TGTGCCAGCAGTCAAGCCGGGACAGGGAAAGAGACCCAGTACTTC	CASSQAGTGKETQYF
.	.	TRBJ1-3	TRBV7-2	TGTGCCAGCATCGAAGGGGCCGCGTCTGGAAACACCATATATTTT	CASIEGAASGNTIYF
few	.	TRBJ2-3	TRBV7-2	TGTGCCAGCAGCCCGAGGACTACCACAGATACGCAGTATTTT	CASSPRTTTDTQYF
few	.	TRBJ1-5	TRBV7-9	TGTGCCAGCAGCCCCGGGGGGGGCAATCAGCCCCAGCATTTT	CASSPGGGNQPQHF
.	.	TRBJ2-7	TRBV4-3	TGCGCCAGCAGCCAAGATGCGGGTTCCTACGAGCAGTACTTC	CASSQDAGSYEQYF
many	.	TRBJ2-6	TRBV21-1	TGTGCCAGGTTACTTGAAACTACTGGGGCCAACGTCCTGACTTTC	CARLLETTGANVLTF
few	.	TRBJ2-3	TRBV28	TGTGCCAGCAGTCCGTTGGGGGGTCTCACAGATACGCAGTATTTT	CASSPLGGLTDTQYF
.	TRBD1	TRBJ2-1	TRBV5-1	TGCGCCAGCAGCTTCCCCAGACAGGGAATAGGTAATGAGCAGTTCTTC	CASSFPRQGIGNEQFF
.	TRBD1	TRBJ2-5	TRBV10-3	TGTGCCATCAGTGAGTCAGTAGGGACAGCAGAGACCCAGTACTTC	CAISESVGTAETQYF
.	.	TRBJ2-1	TRBV7-9	TGTGCCAGCAGCTATACACGGGGTACAGACAATGAGCAGTTCTTC	CASSYTRGTDNEQFF
.	TRBD1	TRBJ2-5	TRBV4-3	TGCGCCAGCAGCCAGACAGGGGTCGAGACCCAGTACTTC	CASSQTGVETQYF
.	TRBD2	TRBJ2-3	TRBV5-1	TGCGCCAGCAGCACGGGAGGGCCCGATACGCAGTATTTT	CASSTGGPDTQYF
few	TRBD1	TRBJ1-6	TRBV5-1	TGCGCCAGCAGCACGGGGACAGGGCAGCATTCACCCCTCCACTTT	CASSTGTGQHSPLHF
.	TRBD1	TRBJ1-1	TRBV19	TGTGCCAGTCGACGACAGGGGGCTTTTGGCACTGAAGCTTTCTTT	CASRRQGAFGTEAFF
few	.	TRBJ2-7	TRBV27	TGTGCCAGCAGTTCAAACAGGGAAACCTACGAGCAGTACTTC	CASSSNRETYEQYF
few	TRBD1	TRBJ1-4	TRBV5-6	TGTGCCAGCAGCTTGGGACAGGGGGAGTTAAGCGAAAAACTGTTTTTT	CASSLGQGELSEKLFF
.	.	TRBJ2-3	TRBV5-1	TGCGCCAGCAGCTGGGGGGACGAAGTAAGCACAGATACGCAGTATTTT	CASSWGDEVSTDTQYF
few	TRBD1	TRBJ2-2	TRBV7-2	TGTGCCAGCAGCTTAACAACAGGGGTGAACGGGGAGCTGTTTTTT	CASSLTTGVNGELFF
few	.	TRBJ1-5	TRBV28	TGTGCCAGCAGTTCCCAACAGGGACGGCATCAGCCCCAGCATTTT	CASSSQQGRHQPQHF
few	.	TRBJ2-1	TRBV4-3	TGCGCCAGCAGCGAGCCAGTCCGTGATGAGCAGTTCTTC	CASSEPVRDEQFF
few	.	TRBJ1-1	TRBV30	TGTGCCTGGAGTGTACTGTGGGAAAGCACTGAAGCTTTCTTT	CAWSVLWESTEAFF
few	.	TRBJ1-3	TRBV15	TGTGCCACCAGCAGGGATGTAGGCGCTGGAAACACCATATATTTT	CATSRDVGAGNTIYF
once	.	TRBJ2-1	TRBV28	TGTGCCAGCAGTCCCCCCCACAGGGTAGAGCAGTTCTTC	CASSPPHRVEQFF
few	TRBD1	TRBJ1-1	TRBV6-1	TGTGCCAGCAGTCGGACAGGTACGAACACTGAAGCTTTCTTT	CASSRTGTNTEAFF
few	TRBD1	TRBJ1-4	TRBV5-4	TGTGCCAGCAGCGCGACAGGGGGCGATGAAAAACTGTTTTTT	CASSATGGDEKLFF
.	.	TRBJ2-5	TRBV28	TGTGCCACCGCTCAGCGGCCTCAAGAGACCCAGTACTTC	CATAQRPQETQYF
.	TRBD1	TRBJ1-2	TRBV27	TGTGCCAGCCGACGCGCCCGGGACAGGGGCAACTATGGCTACACCTTC	CASRRARDRGNYGYTF
few	.	TRBJ1-1	TRBV5-1	TGCGCCAGCAGCCACACCCGGGACACTGAAGCTTTCTTT	CASSHTRDTEAFF
.	TRBD2	TRBJ2-3	TRBV6-6	TGTGCCAGCAGTTACTCAGCTAGCGGGGCAGATACGCAGTATTTT	CASSYSASGADTQYF
.	.	TRBJ1-3	TRBV4-3	TGCGCCAGCAGCCCAACCGGCCATGGGACACTTGGAAACACCATATATTTT	CASSPTGHGTLGNTIYF
.	TRBD1	TRBJ1-2	TRBV7-9	TGTGCCAGCAGCCCCAGGCAACAGGGGGCGCTGGGCTATGGCTACACCTTC	CASSPRQQGALGYGYTF
.	.	TRBJ1-5	TRBV6-5	TGTGCCAGCAGTAGGACAGACGGCAATCAGCCCCAGCATTTT	CASSRTDGNQPQHF
many	.	TRBJ1-1	TRBV13	TGTGCCAGCAGGCAAATGACCGGGACCCATGGTTCAGAAGCTTTCTTT	CASRQMTGTHGSEAFF
few	TRBD1	TRBJ1-6	TRBV2	TGTGCCAGCAGCCCGATAATGGGACAGGCACCCCTCCACTTT	CASSPIMGQAPLHF
few	.	TRBJ1-1	TRBV28	TGTGCCAGCAGTTTAATCAACCTGAACACTGAAGCTTTCTTT	CASSLINLNTEAFF
.	.	TRBJ2-7	TRBV6-5	TGTGCCAGCAGACCCACAGGGAACTCCTACGAGCAGTACTTC	CASRPTGNSYEQYF
.	.	TRBJ2-3	TRBV4-1	TGCGCCAGCAGCCGACCCACTCCGGGCACAGATACGCAGTATTTT	CASSRPTPGTDTQYF
.	TRBD1	TRBJ1-5	TRBV30	TGTGCCGGACAGGGATACAATCAGCCCCAGCATTTT	CAGQGYNQPQHF
.	TRBD2	TRBJ2-5	TRBV6-6	TGTGCCAGCAGTTACTCGGCGGGGGGGCCCCAGACCCAGTACTTC	CASSYSAGGPQTQYF
few	.	TRBJ1-1	TRBV4-1	TGCGCCAGCAGCCAAGATGAAGGCACTGAAGCTTTCTTT	CASSQDEGTEAFF
.	TRBD1	TRBJ1-1	TRBV19	TGTGCCAGTAGTGCACGACAGGGTTGGGCTTTCTTT	CASSARQGWAFF
few	.	TRBJ1-5	TRBV2	TGTGCCAGCAGTGAAGCCCATCCACCGACGGGGTATCAGCCCCAGCATTTT	CASSEAHPPTGYQPQHF
.	TRBD1	TRBJ1-1	TRBV29-1	TGCAGCGCGGACAGGGGAGGGACTGAAGCTTTCTTT	CSADRGGTEAFF
.	.	TRBJ1-5	TRBV4-3	TGCGCCAGCAGCCACGGGGGCCCAAACGGCCAGCCCCAGCATTTT	CASSHGGPNGQPQHF
few	TRBD1	TRBJ2-3	TRBV11-2	TGTGCCAGCAGCCGTGACAGGGGAGCAGATACGCAGTATTTT	CASSRDRGADTQYF
.	.	TRBJ1-6	TRBV11-2	TGTGCCAGCAGCCTCGCGGGAACAGGGCCACCCCTCCACTTT	CASSLAGTGPPLHF
few	.	TRBJ2-7	TRBV29-1	TGCAGCGTTGGCCAGTTTTCCTACGAGCAGTACTTC	CSVGQFSYEQYF
few	.	TRBJ2-7	TRBV28	TGTGCCAGCAGTTCCGGGACAACCTACGAGCAGTACTTC	CASSSGTTYEQYF
.	TRBD1	TRBJ1-5	TRBV23-1	TGCGCCAGCAGTCAAAACTTTTATTGGGACAGGGTCGCCAATCAGCCCCAGCATTTT	CASSQNFYWDRVANQPQHF
few	.	TRBJ1-1	TRBV7-2	TGTGCCAGCAGCTTAGTGGGGGGTCTAGCTTTCTTT	CASSLVGGLAFF
few	TRBD2	TRBJ2-5	TRBV11-2	TGTGCCAGCAGCACAATGACTAGCGGGAACAAAGAGACCCAGTACTTC	CASSTMTSGNKETQYF
few	.	TRBJ1-2	TRBV6-6	TGTGCCAGCAGAGGGACCCGGGCACGGGGCTACACCTTC	CASRGTRARGYTF